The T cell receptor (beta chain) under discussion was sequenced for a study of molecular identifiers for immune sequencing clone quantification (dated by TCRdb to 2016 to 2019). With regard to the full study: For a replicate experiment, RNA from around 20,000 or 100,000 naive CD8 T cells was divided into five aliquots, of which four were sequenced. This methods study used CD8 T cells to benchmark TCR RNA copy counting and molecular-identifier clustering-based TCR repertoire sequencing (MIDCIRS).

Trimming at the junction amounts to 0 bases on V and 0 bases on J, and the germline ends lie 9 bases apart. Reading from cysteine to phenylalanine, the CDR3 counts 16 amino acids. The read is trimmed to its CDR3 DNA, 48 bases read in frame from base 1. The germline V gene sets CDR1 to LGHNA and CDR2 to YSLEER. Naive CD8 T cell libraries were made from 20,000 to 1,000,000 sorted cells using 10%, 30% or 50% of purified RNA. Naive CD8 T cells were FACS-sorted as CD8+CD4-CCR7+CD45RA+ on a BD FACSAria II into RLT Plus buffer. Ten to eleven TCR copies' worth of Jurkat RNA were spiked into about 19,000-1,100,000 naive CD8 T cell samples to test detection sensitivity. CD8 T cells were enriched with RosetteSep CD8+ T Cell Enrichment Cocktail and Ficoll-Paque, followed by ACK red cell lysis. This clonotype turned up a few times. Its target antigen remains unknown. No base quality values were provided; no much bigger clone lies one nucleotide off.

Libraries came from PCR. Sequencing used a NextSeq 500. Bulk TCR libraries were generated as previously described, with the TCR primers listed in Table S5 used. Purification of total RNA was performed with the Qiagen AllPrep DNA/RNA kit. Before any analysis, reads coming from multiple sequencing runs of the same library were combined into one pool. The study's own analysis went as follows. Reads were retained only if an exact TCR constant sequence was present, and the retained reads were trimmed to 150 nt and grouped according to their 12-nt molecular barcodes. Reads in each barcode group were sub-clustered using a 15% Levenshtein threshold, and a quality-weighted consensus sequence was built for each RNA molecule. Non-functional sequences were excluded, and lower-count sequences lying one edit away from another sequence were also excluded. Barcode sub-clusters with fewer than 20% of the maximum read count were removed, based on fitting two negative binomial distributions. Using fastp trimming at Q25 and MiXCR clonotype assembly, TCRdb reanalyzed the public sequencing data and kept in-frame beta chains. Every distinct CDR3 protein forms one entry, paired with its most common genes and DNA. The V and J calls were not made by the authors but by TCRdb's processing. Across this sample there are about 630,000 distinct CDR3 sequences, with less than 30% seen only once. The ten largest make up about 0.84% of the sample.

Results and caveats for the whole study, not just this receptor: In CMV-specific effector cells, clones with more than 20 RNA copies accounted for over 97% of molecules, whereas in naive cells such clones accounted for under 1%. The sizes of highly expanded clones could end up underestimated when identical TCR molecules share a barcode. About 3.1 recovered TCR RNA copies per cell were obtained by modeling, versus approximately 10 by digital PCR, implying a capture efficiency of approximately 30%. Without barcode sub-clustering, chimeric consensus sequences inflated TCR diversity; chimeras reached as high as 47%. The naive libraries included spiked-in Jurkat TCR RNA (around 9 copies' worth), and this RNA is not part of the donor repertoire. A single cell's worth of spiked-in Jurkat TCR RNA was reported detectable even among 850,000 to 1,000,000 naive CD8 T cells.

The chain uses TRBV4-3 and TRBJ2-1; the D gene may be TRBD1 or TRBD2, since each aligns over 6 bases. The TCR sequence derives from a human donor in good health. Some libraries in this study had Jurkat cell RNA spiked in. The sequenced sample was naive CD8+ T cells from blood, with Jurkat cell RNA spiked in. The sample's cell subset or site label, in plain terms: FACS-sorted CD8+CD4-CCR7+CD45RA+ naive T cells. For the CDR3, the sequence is CASSQDRGGSYNEQFF. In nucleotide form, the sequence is TGCGCCAGCAGCCAAGACAGGGGAGGCTCCTACAATGAGCAGTTCTTC.